One sample yielded the 8 T cell receptor beta chains listed below, sequenced in a study of blood T cell repertoires in COVID-19. Libraries were prepared by immunoSEQ multiplex PCR; TCRdb keeps only in-frame clonotypes and omits some of them. The table shows roughly 290,000 clones, with 80% to 90% occurring only once. The sequencing sample was made of peripheral blood. The receptors stem from a man aged 25-40 years with acute or convalescent COVID-19.

The chain joins TRBV12-3 or TRBV12-4 to TRBJ2-2, with 8 positions matching TRBD1. This CDR3 is 13 amino acids long. J gave up 1 base and V 10 bases, and 2 bases lay outside the gene matches. The CDR3, as DNA: TGTGCCACCGGGACAGGGAACACCGGGGAGCTGTTTTTT. Its translation is CATGTGNTGELFF.

The chain links TRBV7-9 to TRBJ2-1; 8 bases are a match to TRBD1. Trimming cost V 6 bases and J 10 bases; bases outside gene matches: 8. Germline V lookup: CDR1 SEHNR, CDR2 FQNEAQ (reference sequence). This CDR3 has 13 amino acids. CDR3 sequence reads: CASRPQGAGEQFF. In DNA form, the CDR3 reads TGTGCCAGCAGACCCCAGGGGGCGGGCGAGCAGTTCTTC.

The chain joins TRBV27 to TRBJ1-1; D is perhaps TRBD1 (6 bases). V lost 5 bases to trimming and J lost 2 bases, with 15 bases between them. CDR1 is MNHEY and CDR2 is SMNVEV in the germline V gene (reference sequence). This CDR3 contains 15 residues. The chain's CDR3 is CASSTLDSGNTEAFF. CDR3 nucleotide sequence: TGTGCCAGCAGTACCTTGGACAGTGGAAACACTGAAGCTTTCTTT.

This rearrangement joins TRBV4-1 to TRBJ2-3, with 9 bases identical to TRBD1. The CDR3 is made up of 17 amino acids. Trimming cost V 3 bases and J 4 bases; bases outside gene matches: 11. Germline-derived CDR1 and CDR2 are MGHRA and YSYEKL. CDR3 in DNA: TGCGCCAGCAGCCAGGAATCCGGGACAGGGAGATCAGATACGCAGTATTTT. It specifies CASSQESGTGRSDTQYF.

CDR3 DNA: TGCGCCAGCAGCCAAACTAACTATGGCTACACCTTC. It yields the protein CASSQTNYGYTF. J is TRBJ1-2 and V is TRBV5-1; no definite D call. Per the germline V gene, CDR1 is SGHRS and CDR2 is YFSETQ. The length of the CDR3 is 12 residues. V dropped 4 bases and J dropped 0 bases, with 4 bases sitting between them.

The chain couples TRBV18 to TRBJ2-1; D not resolved. V lost 4 bases and J lost 3, with 10 bases in between. The CDR3 contains 14 residues. CDR1 and CDR2 from the germline V gene are KGHSH and LQKENI. CDR3 protein: CASSQSSSYNEQFF. CDR3 nucleotides: TGTGCCAGCTCACAATCTTCCAGCTACAATGAGCAGTTCTTC. The whole variable domain, filled in from reference TRBV18 and TRBJ2-1, reads NAGVMQNPRHLVRRRGQEARLRCSPMKGHSHVYWYRQLPEEGLKFMVYLQKENIIDESGMPKERFSAEFPKEGPSILRIQQVVRGDSAAYFCASSQSSSYNEQFFGPGTRLTVL.

The J gene is TRBJ1-2, the V gene TRBV18; D might be TRBD1 (6 bases). V dropped 3 bases and J dropped 1 base, with 15 bases sitting between them. The CDR3 is 16 amino acids. Germline V CDR1 and CDR2: KGHSH, LQKENI. CDR3 residues: CASSPSRGTYNYGYTF. CDR3 DNA sequence: TGTGCCAGCTCACCCTCCAGGGGAACCTATAACTATGGCTACACCTTC.

The chain recombines TRBV30 with TRBJ1-4; 9 bases map to TRBD1. The CDR3 length is 12 residues. Germline V gene lookup returns CDR1 GTSNPN and CDR2 SVGIG (reference sequence). J was trimmed by 10 bases and V by 2 bases; bases with no gene match: 2. CDR3 nucleotide sequence: TGTGCCTGGAGTAGACAGGGGGGAAAACTGTTTTTT. Its translation: CAWSRQGGKLFF. Based on the CDR3 plus reference TRBV30 and TRBJ1-4, the full variable domain is SQTIHQWPATLVQPVGSPLSLECTVEGTSNPNLYWYRQAAGRGLQLLFYSVGIGQISSEVPQNLSASRPQDRQFILSSKKLLLSDSGFYLCAWSRQGGKLFFGSGTQLSVL.